This TCR beta chain emerged from a study of response to subunit inactivated influenza vaccine. TCRdb re-called the RT-PCR reads through MiXCR, storing one row per CDR3 protein. The repertoire holds around 570,000 distinct CDR3 sequences, with around 11% as singletons. V lost 4 bases and J lost 3, with 10 bases in between. CDR3 length equals 13 residues. Per the germline V gene, CDR1 is SGHRS and CDR2 is YFSETQ. These data also formed part of another study, on T cells expressing NK-cell markers. Per that paper: In generating TCR beta cDNA, 5'RACE template switching with UMIs was used. Expanded clones of NKG2C+ T cells had an unclear HCMV specificity.

The chain carries TRBV5-1 and TRBJ1-2; D perhaps matches TRBD1 (6 bases). Sequenced material: PBMCs from blood, taken on the day of vaccination. The receptor was isolated from a man in his fifties who received an inactivated influenza vaccine. The CDR3 DNA reads TGCGCCAGCAGCGTTCGGACAGACTATGGCTACACCTTC. This encodes CASSVRTDYGYTF.